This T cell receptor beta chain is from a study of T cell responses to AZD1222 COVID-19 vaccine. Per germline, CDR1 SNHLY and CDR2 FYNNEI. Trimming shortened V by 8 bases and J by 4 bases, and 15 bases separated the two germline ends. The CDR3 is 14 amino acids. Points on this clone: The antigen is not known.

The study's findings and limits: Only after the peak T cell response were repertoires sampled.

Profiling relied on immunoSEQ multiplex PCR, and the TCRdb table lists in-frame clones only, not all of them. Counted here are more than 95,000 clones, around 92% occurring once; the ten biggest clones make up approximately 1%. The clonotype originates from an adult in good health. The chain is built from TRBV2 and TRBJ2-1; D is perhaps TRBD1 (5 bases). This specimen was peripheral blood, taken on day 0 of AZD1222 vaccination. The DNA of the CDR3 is TGTGCCAGCCTTAGACAGCCCAATTACAATGAGCAGTTCTTC. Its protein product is CASLRQPNYNEQFF. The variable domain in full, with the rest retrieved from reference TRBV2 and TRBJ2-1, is EPEVTQTPSHQVTQMGQEVILRCVPISNHLYFYWYRQILGQKVEFLVSFYNNEISEKSEIFDDQFSVERPDGSNFTLKIRSTKLEDSAMYFCASLRQPNYNEQFFGPGTRLTVL.